This TCR beta chain was found in a study of cytotoxic CD8 clonotypes in ibrutinib-treated CLL. The method was immunoSEQ multiplex PCR; TCRdb's version includes in-frame clones alone and lacks a portion of them. The table shows 5,500 or so clones, with about three quarters occurring only once. Losses at the gene ends were 1 base for V and 6 bases for J; bases not matched to a gene: 8. In germline, CDR1 is MGHRA, CDR2 YSYEKL. The CDR3 totals 17 residues. The source is a human donor with chronic lymphocytic leukemia. The chain joins TRBV4-1 to TRBJ2-1; 11 bases are a match to TRBD2. Specimen: PBMCs, collected before ibrutinib treatment. Here the CDR3 reads CASSQALSGGASNEQFF. CDR3 bases: TGCGCCAGCAGCCAAGCCCTTAGCGGGGGGGCTTCCAATGAGCAGTTCTTC.